This TCR beta chain stems from a study of human T cells and chemical hapten exposure. Time point in this sample: patch test 1, 2 weeks after DPC sensitization. Described treatment: therapeutic diphenylcyclopropenone sensitization with weekly scalp DPC. TCRdb independently ran MiXCR on the RACE reads; one entry per CDR3 protein. The sample yields some 380,000 distinct CDR3 sequences, approximately 4.4% seen once. This clonotype was counted ten times or more. The J segment lost 6 bases and the V segment lost 10 bases, leaving 10 bases of the junction unmatched. The CDR3 spans 13 residues. The sequence was obtained from a woman between 50 and 59 years old with alopecia areata. Some clones in this sample may be carry-over from other donors' samples. The sequencing here drew on whole blood, taken in connection with sensitization to the hapten diphenylcyclopropenone (DPC). The chain employs TRBV12-3 or TRBV12-4 and TRBJ1-1; 8 bases fit TRBD1. Written as DNA, the CDR3 is TGTGCCATCAGCGGACAGGGCATCGCTGAAGCTTTCTTT. Its protein is CAISGQGIAEAFF.